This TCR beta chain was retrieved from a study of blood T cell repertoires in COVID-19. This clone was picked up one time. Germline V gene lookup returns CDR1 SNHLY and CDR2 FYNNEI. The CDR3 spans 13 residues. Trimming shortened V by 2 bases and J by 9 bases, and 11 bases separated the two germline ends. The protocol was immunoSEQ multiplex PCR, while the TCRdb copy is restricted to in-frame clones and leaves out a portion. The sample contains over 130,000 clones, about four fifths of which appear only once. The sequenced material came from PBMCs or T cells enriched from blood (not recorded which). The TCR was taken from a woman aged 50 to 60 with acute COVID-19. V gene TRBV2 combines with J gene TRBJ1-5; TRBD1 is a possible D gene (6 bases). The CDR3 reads CASSESGGMPQHF. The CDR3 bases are TGTGCCAGCAGTGAATCGGGGGGCATGCCCCAGCATTTT.